These T cell receptor beta chains were read from a single sample in a study of CD8 T cells in ankylosing spondylitis. TCRdb called the 5' RACE reads again in MiXCR, with one record for every CDR3 protein. The sample has 800,000 to 900,000 distinct CDR3 sequences, 10% to 15% seen once. The sequencing input was blood, either unsorted or a sorted T cell fraction (not recorded which). The receptors derive from a male donor with ankylosing spondylitis. The CDR3 runs from the conserved cysteine through the conserved F or W. The order of the fields is D gene, V gene, clone size, J gene, CDR3 protein, CDR3 DNA. A D gene is named only where the DNA matches it firmly. Expanded clones are given a class, and other clones once, few, many or no size at all.

>-|TRBV7-9|-|TRBJ2-5
CASSRTEGMGQETQYF
TGTGCCAGCAGCAGGACGGAAGGGATGGGCCAAGAGACCCAGTACTTC
>TRBD2|TRBV20-1|few|TRBJ2-5
CSFEGGETQYF
TGCAGTTTCGAGGGAGGGGAGACCCAGTACTTC
>-|TRBV5-1|many|TRBJ1-1
CASSLARLQNTEAFF
TGCGCCAGCAGCTTGGCGAGACTCCAGAACACTGAAGCTTTCTTT
>TRBD2|TRBV5-5|many|TRBJ2-4
CASRAESGGKNIQYF
TGTGCCAGCAGGGCTGAATCCGGGGGGAAAAACATTCAGTACTTC
>-|TRBV20-1|few|TRBJ2-7
CSAVTTLSAGATYEQYF
TGCAGTGCTGTAACCACACTCTCAGCGGGTGCGACCTACGAGCAGTACTTC
>-|TRBV29-1|many|TRBJ2-3
CSVVRRTSTDTQYF
TGCAGCGTAGTCAGGCGAACTAGCACAGATACGCAGTATTTT
>TRBD2|TRBV10-3|many|TRBJ2-1
CAISVELAGVSEQFF
TGTGCCATCAGTGTAGAACTAGCGGGAGTTTCTGAGCAGTTCTTC
>-|TRBV28|-|TRBJ2-2
CASRLETYTGELFF
TGTGCCAGCAGGTTGGAGACCTACACCGGGGAGCTGTTTTTT
>-|TRBV10-3|few|TRBJ1-1
CAISYMDRNTEAFF
TGTGCCATCAGTTATATGGACAGGAACACTGAAGCTTTCTTT
>TRBD2|TRBV20-1|few|TRBJ2-1
CSARVLSGRSYNEQFF
TGCAGTGCTAGAGTTCTCAGCGGGAGATCCTACAATGAGCAGTTCTTC
>-|TRBV12-3/TRBV12-4|many|TRBJ1-1
CASSLNADLNTEAFF
TGTGCCAGCAGTTTAAACGCGGATTTGAACACTGAAGCTTTCTTT
>TRBD1|TRBV7-6|few|TRBJ2-5
CASSPAQGEETQYF
TGTGCCAGCAGCCCGGCCCAGGGGGAAGAGACCCAGTACTTC
>TRBD2|TRBV5-1|few|TRBJ2-1
CASSLAGLAGGTEQFF
TGCGCCAGCAGCTTGGCCGGACTAGCGGGAGGAACTGAGCAGTTCTTC
>-|TRBV30|-|TRBJ1-1
CAWSISRGGGMNTEAFF
TGTGCCTGGAGCATCTCCAGGGGTGGAGGTATGAACACTGAAGCTTTCTTT
>TRBD1|TRBV7-2|-|TRBJ2-5
CATATGKGETQYF
TGTGCCACCGCGACAGGGAAGGGAGAGACCCAGTACTTC
>-|TRBV29-1|many|TRBJ1-3
CSVVANSGNTIYF
TGCAGCGTTGTAGCAAACTCTGGAAACACCATATATTTT
>-|TRBV5-1|few|TRBJ2-1
CASRDRGGPTYNEQFF
TGCGCCAGCAGGGACCGAGGGGGGCCCACCTACAATGAGCAGTTCTTC
>-|TRBV29-1|many|TRBJ1-1
CSVERSRGNTEAFF
TGCAGCGTTGAACGTTCGAGGGGGAACACTGAAGCTTTCTTT
>TRBD1|TRBV7-2|-|TRBJ1-1
CASSTHRGWTEAFF
TGTGCCAGCAGCACCCACAGGGGTTGGACTGAAGCTTTCTTT
>-|TRBV5-1|few|TRBJ2-7
CASSLDSRWDSYEQYF
TGCGCCAGCAGCTTGGACTCGCGTTGGGACTCCTACGAGCAGTACTTC
>-|TRBV11-2|few|TRBJ2-6
CASSLDGGPKGLWANVLTF
TGTGCCAGCAGCTTAGATGGCGGGCCCAAAGGGCTCTGGGCCAACGTCCTGACTTTC
>-|TRBV9|-|TRBJ1-2
CASSVAGVANYGYTF
TGTGCCAGCAGCGTCGCAGGGGTAGCTAACTATGGCTACACCTTC
>TRBD1|TRBV6-1|many|TRBJ1-2
CASSRDSYYGYTF
TGCGCCAGCAGCAGGGACAGCTACTATGGCTACACCTTC
>-|TRBV5-5|few|TRBJ2-3
CASTRWGVSGDTQYF
TGTGCCAGCACCCGGTGGGGGGTTTCGGGTGATACGCAGTATTTT
>-|TRBV12-3/TRBV12-4|many|TRBJ2-5
CASSVMETQYF
TGTGCCAGCAGCGTTATGGAGACCCAGTACTTC
>TRBD1|TRBV12-3/TRBV12-4|-|TRBJ1-5
CASSFALTGFQSQHF
TGTGCCAGCAGTTTCGCCTTGACAGGGTTTCAATCCCAGCATTTT
>-|TRBV20-1|-|TRBJ1-5
CSATQGSQPQHF
TGCAGTGCTACCCAGGGGTCCCAGCCCCAGCATTTT
>-|TRBV20-1|-|TRBJ1-2
CSAKDTSANYGYTF
TGCAGTGCAAAGGACACAAGCGCTAACTATGGCTACACCTTC
>-|TRBV5-1|few|TRBJ1-2
CASSLAMTDTYGYTF
TGCGCCAGCAGCTTGGCTATGACGGATACATATGGCTACACCTTC
>TRBD2|TRBV27|once|TRBJ2-3
CASRPGTSILTDTQYF
TGTGCCAGCAGACCCGGGACTAGCATCTTAACGGATACGCAGTATTTT
>-|TRBV20-1|many|TRBJ1-1
CSASSGNTEAFF
TGCAGTGCTAGTTCGGGGAACACTGAAGCTTTCTTT
>TRBD2|TRBV20-1|-|TRBJ2-2
CSARDRNSGSGNTGELFF
TGCAGTGCTAGAGATCGTAACAGCGGGAGTGGGAACACCGGGGAGCTGTTTTTT
>-|TRBV20-1|-|TRBJ2-1
CRARGPNEQFF
TGCAGGGCCCGGGGCCCAAATGAGCAGTTCTTC
>TRBD1|TRBV4-3|-|TRBJ1-2
CASSQDTYRGSGYTF
TGCGCCAGCAGCCAAGATACCTACAGGGGAAGTGGCTACACCTTC
>-|TRBV20-1|many|TRBJ2-7
CSARSWGMYEQYF
TGCAGTGCTAGATCCTGGGGGATGTACGAGCAGTACTTC
>-|TRBV27|many|TRBJ1-4
CASSSTGRENEKLFF
TGTGCCAGCAGTTCTACAGGGAGGGAGAATGAAAAACTGTTTTTT
>-|TRBV7-3|-|TRBJ2-7
CASKTLRAYEQYF
TGTGCCAGCAAGACCCTTCGGGCCTACGAGCAGTACTTC
>TRBD1|TRBV19|-|TRBJ2-7
CASTHRGPSSYEQYF
TGTGCCAGTACCCACAGGGGCCCCAGCTCCTACGAGCAGTACTTC
>TRBD2|TRBV5-1|-|TRBJ2-7
CASSFLAGWDEQYF
TGCGCCAGCAGCTTCCTAGCGGGTTGGGACGAGCAGTACTTC
>-|TRBV20-1|many|TRBJ2-3
CSAWSRDTQYF
TGCAGTGCTTGGAGCCGAGATACGCAGTATTTT
>TRBD1|TRBV12-3/TRBV12-4|many|TRBJ2-1
CASSLGQGARDEQFF
TGTGCCAGCAGTCTCGGACAGGGGGCGCGGGATGAGCAGTTCTTC
>TRBD1|TRBV20-1|-|TRBJ1-2
CSARLQTGNGYTF
TGCAGTGCTAGACTTCAGACAGGGAATGGCTACACCTTC
>-|TRBV15|-|TRBJ1-4
CATSRDVGATNEKLFF
TGTGCCACCAGCAGAGATGTGGGGGCAACTAATGAAAAACTGTTTTTT
>-|TRBV12-3/TRBV12-4|few|TRBJ2-3
CASSRGRYLAGADTQYF
TGTGCCAGCAGCCGGGGGCGGTACCTAGCCGGGGCAGATACGCAGTATTTT
>TRBD2|TRBV20-1|many|TRBJ2-1
CSAALAGAYNEQFF
TGCAGTGCCGCACTAGCGGGGGCCTACAATGAGCAGTTCTTC
>-|TRBV11-1|few|TRBJ2-3
CASSLGPWQKSTDTQYF
TGTGCCAGCAGCTTAGGACCTTGGCAGAAAAGCACAGATACGCAGTATTTT
>-|TRBV29-1|many|TRBJ2-7
CSTRVEGYEQYF
TGCAGCACCCGGGTCGAGGGTTACGAGCAGTACTTC
>TRBD1|TRBV25-1|few|TRBJ2-7
CASSPTGPYEQYF
TGTGCCAGCAGCCCGACAGGGCCCTACGAGCAGTACTTC
>-|TRBV6-2/TRBV6-3|few|TRBJ1-5
CASSYHRNSNQPQHF
TGTGCCAGCAGTTACCACAGGAATAGCAATCAGCCCCAGCATTTT
>-|TRBV28|-|TRBJ1-1
CASSGSYTEAFF
TGTGCCAGCAGTGGGAGTTACACTGAAGCTTTCTTT
>-|TRBV7-6|-|TRBJ2-7
CASSPGTPGPDEQYF
TGTGCCAGCAGCCCCGGGACTCCCGGGCCTGACGAGCAGTACTTC
>TRBD2|TRBV7-2|few|TRBJ2-5
CASSLVGTSGSGETQYF
TGTGCCAGCAGCCTTGTTGGGACTAGCGGGAGTGGGGAGACCCAGTACTTC
>TRBD1|TRBV18|few|TRBJ2-7
CASSPLADRGSEQYF
TGTGCCAGCTCACCGCTGGCTGACAGGGGGTCCGAGCAGTACTTC
>-|TRBV7-2|many|TRBJ2-7
CASSRTATYEQYF
TGTGCCAGCAGCAGGACAGCCACCTACGAGCAGTACTTC
>TRBD1|TRBV5-1|many|TRBJ1-6
CASSSGQSNSPLHF
TGCGCCAGCAGCTCGGGACAGAGTAATTCACCCCTCCACTTT
>-|TRBV10-3|few|TRBJ2-3
CAISDRPPHIPIF
TGTGCCATCAGTGATCGGCCCCCTCACATTCCTATTTTT
>-|TRBV24-1|many|TRBJ1-6
CATSDNGRDPYFHF
TGTGCCACCAGTGATAATGGACGGGATCCATACTTCCACTTT
>-|TRBV20-1|-|TRBJ2-7
CSARAPGIGEQYF
TGCAGTGCTAGAGCACCCGGGATCGGCGAGCAGTACTTC
>TRBD2|TRBV3-1|once|TRBJ2-1
CASRPGLAGGPGNEQFF
TGTGCCAGCAGACCGGGACTAGCGGGAGGGCCTGGTAATGAGCAGTTCTTC